Below, 30 T cell receptor beta chains from the same sample are listed, as sequenced in a study of CD8 T cells in Susac syndrome. With random hexamers, about 0.5 to 1 ug RNA was reverse transcribed. MiXCR, applied by TCRdb to the immunoSEQ multiplex PCR reads, yields one record per CDR3 protein. The table lists about 430,000 distinct CDR3 sequences, roughly 85% of them singletons. Sequencing input: CD8+ T cells from PBMCs. These receptor sequences come from a human donor with multiple sclerosis.

The genes are TRBV27 and TRBJ1-5, with unresolved D. Between the trimmed V and J ends, which lost 3 bases and 4 bases, there was a span of 7 bases. CDR3 size: 13 residues. Germline V gene lookup returns CDR1 MNHEY and CDR2 SMNVEV (reference sequence). The CDR3 reads CASSFSVNQPQHF. As DNA, the CDR3 is TGTGCCAGCAGTTTTTCGGTAAATCAGCCCCAGCATTTT.

V is TRBV6-5 and J is TRBJ2-7, with a weak D call TRBD1 (6 bases). The CDR3 has 12 residues. V dropped 6 bases and J dropped 5 bases, with 11 bases sitting between them. CDR1 and CDR2 from the germline V gene are MNHEY and SVGAGI. CDR3 DNA: TGTGCCAGCAGGGGTTACAGGGACGAGCAGTACTTC. Translating gives CASRGYRDEQYF.

This clonotype occurred once. The genes are TRBV27 and TRBJ2-1; TRBD2 matches 8 bases. The V segment lost 5 bases and the J segment 8 bases; nucleotides outside the gene matches: 11. The CDR3 consists of 15 residues. In germline, CDR1 is MNHEY, CDR2 SMNVEV (reference sequence). DNA of the CDR3: TGTGCCAGCAGTGCGCGTGGACTAGCCCTCCATGAGCAGTTCTTC. Translated: CASSARGLALHEQFF.

The J gene is TRBJ1-5, the V gene TRBV12-5; TRBD1 matches 7 bases. V shed 6 bases, J shed 0 bases, and the junction held 5 bases outside the gene matches. The CDR3 loop spans 15 amino acids. Germline-derived CDR1 and CDR2 are LGHNT and FRNRAP. In nucleotides, the CDR3 is TGTGCTAGTGGATTTGGACAGGTTAGCAATCAGCCCCAGCATTTT. Translating gives CASGFGQVSNQPQHF.

The rearrangement uses TRBV19 and TRBJ2-1; possibly TRBD2 for D (5 bases). The CDR3 has 13 amino acids. Germline V gene data show CDR1 as LNHDA and CDR2 as SQIVND (reference sequence). V was pared by 5 bases and J by 8 bases, with 13 bases between. The CDR3 here is CASSATRQDEQFF. CDR3 coding DNA: TGTGCCAGTAGTGCCACTAGGCAGGATGAGCAGTTCTTC.

This chain connects TRBV3-1 to TRBJ1-2; D unclear. Trimming shortened V by 0 bases and J by 6 bases, and 8 bases separated the two germline ends. The CDR3 runs 13 residues. In germline, CDR1 is LGHDT, CDR2 YNNKEL (reference sequence). The CDR3 coding sequence is TGTGCCAGCAGCCAAGAATGGCAGAATGGCTACACCTTC. Translating it yields CASSQEWQNGYTF.

V is TRBV7-8 and J is TRBJ2-2; perhaps TRBD1 as D (5 bases). Germline assignment: CDR1 SGHVS and CDR2 FQNEAQ. CDR3 length: 17 residues. Trimming removed 7 bases at V and 0 bases at J, with 18 bases between. The CDR3 coding sequence is TGTGCCAGCACCACGACAGCGCTTCCCTCGAACACCGGGGAGCTGTTTTTT. As protein: CASTTTALPSNTGELFF.

J is TRBJ2-5 and V is TRBV13; 9 positions match TRBD2. Per the germline V gene, CDR1 is PRHDT and CDR2 is FYEKMQ (reference sequence). J was trimmed by 0 bases and V by 4 bases; bases with no gene match: 3. CDR3 length: 15 residues. The CDR3 coding sequence is TGTGCCAGCAGCTCGGAGCGGGGGGACCAAGAGACCCAGTACTTC. The encoded protein is CASSSERGDQETQYF.

V usage is TRBV30 and J usage is TRBJ1-1, with D hard to call. Trimming took off 4 bases at V and 2 bases at J, with 5 bases between the two ends. Germline loops: CDR1 GTSNPN, CDR2 SVGIG (reference sequence). The CDR3 totals 11 residues. The CDR3 protein is CAWKRNTEAFF. The CDR3, as DNA: TGTGCCTGGAAACGAAACACTGAAGCTTTCTTT.

J is TRBJ1-1 and V is TRBV11-2, with D unclear. Looked up from germline, CDR1 is SGHAT and CDR2 is FQNNGV. The CDR3 covers 13 residues. Trimming removed 5 bases at V and 4 bases at J, with 11 bases between. The CDR3 nucleotides read TGTGCCAGCAGCCCGGGCAGCCTCACTGAAGCTTTCTTT. This codes for CASSPGSLTEAFF.

Here the CDR3 reads CASSDITGGPSSYNEQFF. The DNA of the CDR3 is TGTGCCAGCAGCGATATTACAGGGGGCCCTAGCTCCTACAATGAGCAGTTCTTC. The J gene is TRBJ2-1, the V gene TRBV3-1, with 9 nucleotides matching TRBD1. J was trimmed by 0 bases and V by 5 bases; bases with no gene match: 11. Germline loops: CDR1 LGHDT, CDR2 YNNKEL (reference sequence). The CDR3 covers 18 residues.

This chain links TRBV9 with TRBJ1-3; a weak D match, TRBD1 (6 bases). The CDR3 spans 17 residues. Germline CDR1 reads SGDLS; CDR2 reads YYNGEE. Trimming shortened V by 0 bases and J by 1 base, and 14 bases separated the two germline ends. The CDR3 protein is CASSVGDGGVSGNTIYF. CDR3 sequence (DNA): TGTGCCAGCAGCGTAGGGGACGGGGGCGTATCTGGAAACACCATATATTTT.

The chain is built from TRBV7-4 and TRBJ2-5; 8 nucleotides line up with TRBD1. Germline V gene sequence: CDR1 SGHVT, CDR2 SQSDAQ. V gave up 1 base and J gave up 3 bases; unmatched junction bases: 7. This CDR3 region has 16 residues. CDR3 residues: CASSLGEDRVEETQYF. In DNA, the CDR3 is TGTGCCAGCAGCTTAGGGGAGGACAGGGTTGAAGAGACCCAGTACTTC.

This chain connects TRBV27 to TRBJ2-3; D not certain. The CDR3 covers 11 residues. Germline V gene data show CDR1 as MNHEY and CDR2 as SMNVEV (reference sequence). The V end was cut by 8 bases, the J end by 6 bases, with 9 bases between. The CDR3 is CASLFGDTQYF. CDR3 nucleotides: TGTGCCAGCCTCTTTGGGGATACGCAGTATTTT.

In this sample, this clonotype turned up a few times. The rearrangement joins TRBV27 to TRBJ2-7; D is unresolved. The CDR3 has 14 residues. Germline CDR1 and CDR2: MNHEY and SMNVEV (reference sequence). V was cut by 5 bases and J by 5 bases, with 16 bases left in between. Here the CDR3 DNA reads TGTGCCAGCAGTCCGGCTCTAAATGGGCACGAGCAGTACTTC. Its translation: CASSPALNGHEQYF.

This chain joins TRBV6-5 and TRBJ2-5; unclear D gene. Trimming left V 7 bases short and J 4 bases short, with 13 bases between. Germline assignment: CDR1 MNHEY and CDR2 SVGAGI. This CDR3 contains 13 residues. The CDR3 region is CASTGDGGETQYF. The DNA for the CDR3 is TGTGCCAGCACCGGAGACGGTGGAGAGACCCAGTACTTC.

The chain carries TRBV6-1 and TRBJ2-1; D perhaps matches TRBD2 (5 bases). The CDR3 contains 15 residues. Germline CDR1 MNHNS, CDR2 SASEGT. Trimming took 4 bases from V and 8 from J, leaving 18 bases between them. For the CDR3, the DNA is TGTGCCAGCAGTGCGTGGCGGGCGGTCGACGATGAGCAGTTCTTC. Residues: CASSAWRAVDDEQFF.

The J gene is TRBJ1-2, the V gene TRBV20-1; D remains ambiguous. The CDR3 is 11 amino acids. Germline CDR1 reads DFQATT; CDR2 reads SNEGSKA (reference sequence). V lost 5 bases and J 4 bases, leaving 8 bases between the germline ends. CDR3: CSAQIIYGYTF. Written as DNA, the CDR3 is TGCAGTGCTCAGATAATCTATGGCTACACCTTC.

This chain connects TRBV3-1 to TRBJ1-1, with D perhaps TRBD1 (5 bases). The germline V gene encodes CDR1 LGHDT and CDR2 YNNKEL (reference sequence). Trimming pared 0 bases from V and 1 base from J, leaving 15 bases between. CDR3 length: 17 amino acids. The CDR3 DNA sequence: TGTGCCAGCAGCCAAGAAATCGGGGCAGGGTGGAACACTGAAGCTTTCTTT. It specifies CASSQEIGAGWNTEAFF.

The gene calls are TRBV28 and TRBJ2-3; TRBD2 aligns across 7 bases. The germline V gene has CDR1 MDHEN and CDR2 SYDVKM. The CDR3 is made up of 15 amino acids. J was trimmed by 3 bases and V by 2 bases; bases with no gene match: 5. CDR3 region: CASSLRDYLTDTQYF. In DNA, the CDR3 is TGTGCCAGCAGTTTAAGGGACTACCTAACAGATACGCAGTATTTT.

This chain connects TRBV10-2 to TRBJ2-7; D unclear. This CDR3 is 15 amino acids long. Looked up from germline, CDR1 is WSHSY and CDR2 is SAAADI. With 1 base removed from V and 2 bases from J, the gap between germline ends came to 12 bases. As DNA, the CDR3 is TGCGCCAGCAGTGAGTTGGCAGTCGAGGCCTACGAGCAGTACTTC. Translation gives CASSELAVEAYEQYF.

The chain is built from TRBV27 and TRBJ2-7; no firm D call. This CDR3 has 13 amino acids. The V gene lost 3 bases and the J gene lost 3 bases, with 9 bases spanning the gap. From germline, CDR1 is MNHEY and CDR2 SMNVEV (reference sequence). Written as DNA, the CDR3 is TGTGCCAGCAGTTTGAACGAATACTACGAGCAGTACTTC. Its translation: CASSLNEYYEQYF.

The sample holds a few counts of this clonotype. CDR3 sequence reads: CAWSILIAYEQYF. The DNA for the CDR3 is TGTGCCTGGAGTATTCTGATAGCCTACGAGCAGTACTTC. The chain employs TRBV30 and TRBJ2-7; D unclear. V was pared by 2 bases and J by 2 bases, with 10 bases between. Germline V lookup: CDR1 GTSNPN, CDR2 SVGIG (reference sequence). This CDR3 region has 13 residues.

The V and J genes are TRBV5-1 and TRBJ2-7; D is ambiguous. The CDR3 spans 11 residues. V dropped 5 bases and J dropped 3 bases, with 6 bases sitting between them. CDR1 and CDR2 from the germline V gene are SGHRS and YFSETQ. The CDR3 nucleotides read TGCGCCAGCAGGAACAGCTACGAGCAGTACTTC. Its protein product is CASRNSYEQYF.

The chain joins TRBV19 to TRBJ2-7; 8 nucleotides agree with TRBD2. There are 13 residues in the CDR3. The V gene end was trimmed by 10 bases and the J gene end by 4 bases; junction bases not matched to a gene: 9. Germline CDR1 LNHDA, CDR2 SQIVND (reference sequence). The CDR3 loop reads CATSAGESYEQYF. CDR3 coding DNA: TGTGCCACGTCAGCGGGAGAGTCATACGAGCAGTACTTC.

This chain links TRBV7-9 with TRBJ1-4, with a possible D match to TRBD1 (5 bases). The V gene's germline CDR1 is SEHNR and CDR2 FQNEAQ (reference sequence). V was trimmed by 4 bases and J by 2 bases, leaving 17 bases between them. The CDR3 is 17 residues long. The CDR3 region has the DNA TGTGCCAGCAGCTCTTCGTCCCCCCGGGGCACTAATGAAAAACTGTTTTTT. It encodes CASSSSSPRGTNEKLFF.

The chain is built from TRBV7-9 and TRBJ1-5; 11 nucleotides agree with TRBD1. This CDR3 comprises 14 residues. The J segment lost 5 bases and the V segment lost 4 bases, leaving 1 base of the junction unmatched. Germline values: CDR1 SEHNR, CDR2 FQNEAQ (reference sequence). This chain's CDR3 is CASSWTGGDQPQHF. The CDR3 bases are TGTGCCAGCAGCTGGACAGGGGGCGATCAGCCCCAGCATTTT.

The J gene is TRBJ1-1, the V gene TRBV2; 7 positions match TRBD1. V dropped 3 bases and J dropped 0; count of bases not matched to a gene: 4. The CDR3 contains 15 residues. Germline V gene sequence: CDR1 SNHLY, CDR2 FYNNEI. CDR3 amino acids: CASSDSTGMNTEAFF. The CDR3 DNA sequence: TGTGCCAGCAGTGACTCGACAGGGATGAACACTGAAGCTTTCTTT. Drawing the rest from reference TRBV2 and TRBJ1-1, the complete variable domain is EPEVTQTPSHQVTQMGQEVILRCVPISNHLYFYWYRQILGQKVEFLVSFYNNEISEKSEIFDDQFSVERPDGSNFTLKIRSTKLEDSAMYFCASSDSTGMNTEAFFGQGTRLTVV.

The chain has TRBV9 and TRBJ2-7; TRBD2 might be the D (6 bases). Germline loops: CDR1 SGDLS, CDR2 YYNGEE. The CDR3 totals 14 residues. Trimming took 0 bases from V and 1 from J, leaving 8 bases between them. CDR3 DNA sequence: TGTGCCAGCAGCGTAGCCGGGACTTCCTACGAGCAGTACTTC. As protein: CASSVAGTSYEQYF.

V is TRBV7-2 and J is TRBJ2-7; D is uncertain. Looked up from germline, CDR1 is SGHTA and CDR2 is FQGNSA. Between the trimmed V and J ends, which lost 0 bases and 2 bases, there was a span of 14 bases. The CDR3 spans 16 residues. CDR3 in amino acids: CASSLASGPGPYEQYF. The CDR3 DNA reads as TGTGCCAGCAGCTTAGCTTCCGGCCCAGGTCCCTACGAGCAGTACTTC.